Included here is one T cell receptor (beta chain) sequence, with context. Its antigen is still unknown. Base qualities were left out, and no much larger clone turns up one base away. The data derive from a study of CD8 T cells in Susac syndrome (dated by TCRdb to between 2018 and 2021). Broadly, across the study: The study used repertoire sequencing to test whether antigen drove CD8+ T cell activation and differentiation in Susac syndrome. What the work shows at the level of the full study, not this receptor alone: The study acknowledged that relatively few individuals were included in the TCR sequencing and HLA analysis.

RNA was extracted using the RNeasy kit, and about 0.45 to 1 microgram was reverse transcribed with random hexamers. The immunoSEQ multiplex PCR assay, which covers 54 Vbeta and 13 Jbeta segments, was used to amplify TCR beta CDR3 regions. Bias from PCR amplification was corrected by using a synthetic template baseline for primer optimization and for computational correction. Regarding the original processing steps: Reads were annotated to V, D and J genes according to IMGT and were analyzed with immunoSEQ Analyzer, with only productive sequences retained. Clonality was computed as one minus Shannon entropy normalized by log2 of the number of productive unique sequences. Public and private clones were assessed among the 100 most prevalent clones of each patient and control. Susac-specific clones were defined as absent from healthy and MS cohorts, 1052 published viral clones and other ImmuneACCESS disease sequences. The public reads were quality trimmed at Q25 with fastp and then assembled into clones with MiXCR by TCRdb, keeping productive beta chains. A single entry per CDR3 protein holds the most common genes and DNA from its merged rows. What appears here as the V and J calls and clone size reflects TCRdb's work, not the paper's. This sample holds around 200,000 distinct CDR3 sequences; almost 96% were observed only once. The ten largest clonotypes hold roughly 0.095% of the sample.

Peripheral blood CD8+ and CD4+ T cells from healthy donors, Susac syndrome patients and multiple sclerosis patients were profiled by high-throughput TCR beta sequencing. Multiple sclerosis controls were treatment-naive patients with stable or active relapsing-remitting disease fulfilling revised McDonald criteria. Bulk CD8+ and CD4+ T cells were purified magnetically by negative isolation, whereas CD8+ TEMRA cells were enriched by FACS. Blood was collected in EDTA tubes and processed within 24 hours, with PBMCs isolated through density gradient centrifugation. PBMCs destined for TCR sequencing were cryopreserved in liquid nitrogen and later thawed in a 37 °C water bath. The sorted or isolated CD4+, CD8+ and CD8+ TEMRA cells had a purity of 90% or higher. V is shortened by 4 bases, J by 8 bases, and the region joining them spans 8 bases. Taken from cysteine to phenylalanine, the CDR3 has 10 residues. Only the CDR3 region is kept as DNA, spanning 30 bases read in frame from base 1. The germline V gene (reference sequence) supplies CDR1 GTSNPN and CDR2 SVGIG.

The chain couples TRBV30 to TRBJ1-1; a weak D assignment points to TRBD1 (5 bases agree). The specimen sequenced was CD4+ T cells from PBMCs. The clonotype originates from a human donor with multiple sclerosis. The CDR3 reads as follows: CAWTQGEAFF. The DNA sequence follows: TGTGCCTGGACCCAGGGCGAAGCTTTCTTT.